Listed below are T cell receptor beta chains from one sample, sequenced in a study of Ad26.COV2.S vaccination and SARS-CoV-2 variants. Produced via immunoSEQ multiplex PCR; TCRdb's table is partial and in-frame only. The data show 300,000 to 500,000 clones, 70% to 90% seen once. Sample: peripheral blood, taken in a trial of Ad26.COV2.S vaccine versus placebo. Every receptor here comes from a person aged 18 to 59 who received the Ad26.COV2.S COVID-19 vaccine or a placebo. Each CDR3 is given with its conserved first and last residue. Each record gives: clone size, V gene, D gene, J gene, CDR3 protein, CDR3 DNA. The D gene is left open where the match is weak. Not all rows give a size; the values are once, few, many and, for expanded clones, a class.

-	TRBV2	-	TRBJ1-2	CASGTTSGYTF	TGTGCCAGCGGGACCACGAGCGGCTACACCTTC
-	TRBV2	-	TRBJ1-2	CASSEQIYGYTF	TGTGCCAGCAGTGAACAGATTTATGGCTACACCTTC
-	TRBV7-8	-	TRBJ1-1	CASSLQQNTEAFF	TGTGCCAGCAGTTTACAGCAGAACACTGAAGCTTTCTTT
-	TRBV10-2	-	TRBJ1-4	CASSDVGRWPSTNEKLFF	TGCGCCAGCAGTGATGTCGGGAGGTGGCCTTCAACTAATGAAAAACTGTTTTTT
-	TRBV19	-	TRBJ1-5	CASSFSAQNQPQHF	TGTGCCAGTAGTTTTTCCGCTCAGAATCAGCCCCAGCATTTT
-	TRBV18	-	TRBJ1-6	CASSPKGLGSPLHF	TGTGCCAGCTCACCTAAGGGTTTAGGTTCACCCCTCCACTTT
-	TRBV5-1	TRBD1	TRBJ2-3	CASSLAGQGLSADTQYF	TGCGCCAGCAGCTTGGCGGGACAGGGCCTAAGTGCGGATACGCAGTATTTT
-	TRBV6-1	TRBD1	TRBJ1-5	CASSDGTAGNQPQHF	TGTGCCAGCAGTGACGGGACAGCGGGCAATCAGCCCCAGCATTTT
few	TRBV19	-	TRBJ1-1	CASSIRTAGSEAFF	TGTGCCAGTAGTATCCGTACGGCTGGGAGTGAAGCTTTCTTT
-	TRBV5-1	TRBD2	TRBJ2-5	CASSALAGGPETQYF	TGCGCCAGCAGCGCACTAGCGGGGGGGCCTGAGACCCAGTACTTC
-	TRBV4-1	-	TRBJ1-2	CASSQEPQGFYGYTF	TGCGCCAGCAGCCAAGAACCCCAGGGGTTTTATGGCTACACCTTC
once	TRBV7-8	-	TRBJ2-7	CASSRRDEQYF	TGTGCCAGCAGCCGACGGGACGAGCAGTACTTC
-	TRBV28	-	TRBJ2-4	CASSLEGLRRAKNIQYF	TGTGCCAGCAGTTTAGAGGGGTTGCGTAGGGCCAAAAACATTCAGTACTTC
-	TRBV24-1	-	TRBJ2-2	CATSERHTGELFF	TGTGCCACCAGTGAGCGACACACCGGGGAGCTGTTTTTT
-	TRBV5-1	TRBD2	TRBJ2-7	CASRPTSGGVPYEQYF	TGCGCCAGCAGACCTACTAGCGGGGGAGTTCCCTACGAGCAGTACTTC
-	TRBV10-2	-	TRBJ1-1	CASSESRVIAEAFF	TGCGCCAGCAGTGAGTCGAGGGTAATTGCTGAAGCTTTCTTT
-	TRBV18	-	TRBJ2-5	CASSPPSGIETQYF	TGTGCCAGCTCACCACCGTCCGGTATAGAGACCCAGTACTTC
-	TRBV2	-	TRBJ2-7	CASSENSYEQYF	TGTGCCAGCAGTGAAAACAGCTACGAGCAGTACTTC
-	TRBV6-5	-	TRBJ1-6	CAGGEGDNSPLHF	TGTGCCGGAGGGGAAGGGGATAATTCACCCCTCCACTTT
-	TRBV18	TRBD1	TRBJ1-1	CASMTGGNEAFF	TGTGCCAGTATGACAGGGGGAAATGAAGCTTTCTTT
once	TRBV7-2	TRBD2	TRBJ2-3	CASSILSGLATDTQYF	TGTGCCAGCAGCATCCTTTCGGGACTAGCGACAGATACGCAGTATTTT
-	TRBV7-8	-	TRBJ2-5	CASSLARTRETAQYF	TGTGCCAGCAGCTTAGCGAGGACTCGAGAGACGGCCCAGTACTTC
-	TRBV6-5	-	TRBJ2-3	CATLQTLNTDTQYF	TGTGCCACCCTCCAGACACTCAACACAGATACGCAGTATTTT
once	TRBV5-1	TRBD1	TRBJ2-3	CASSLEVTGATDTQYF	TGCGCCAGCAGCTTGGAGGTGACAGGGGCCACAGATACGCAGTATTTT
-	TRBV3-1/TRBV3-2	TRBD2	TRBJ2-1	CASSQYSGGAYNEQFF	TGTGCCAGCAGCCAGTATAGCGGGGGGGCCTACAATGAGCAGTTCTTC
-	TRBV7-9	TRBD1	TRBJ1-2	CASSSTGGAYGYTF	TGTGCCAGCAGCAGCACAGGGGGCGCGTATGGCTACACCTTC
-	TRBV7-9	-	TRBJ1-6	CASSFSNSPLHF	TGTGCCAGCAGCTTTTCCAATTCACCCCTCCACTTT
-	TRBV5-1	-	TRBJ2-2	CASSLGATGELFF	TGCGCCAGCAGCTTGGGAGCCACCGGGGAGCTGTTTTTT
-	TRBV5-6	-	TRBJ1-2	CASSRIYGYTF	TGTGCCAGCAGCCGGATCTATGGCTACACCTTC
-	TRBV9	-	TRBJ1-5	CASSVGGNMDQPQHF	TGTGCCAGCAGCGTAGGAGGGAACATGGATCAGCCCCAGCATTTT
-	TRBV6-2/TRBV6-3	-	TRBJ1-4	CASSYSRGLSEKLFF	TGTGCCAGCAGTTACAGCCGGGGGTTGAGTGAAAAACTGTTTTTT
-	TRBV6-2/TRBV6-3	TRBD1	TRBJ1-1	CASSTYRGRGTEAFF	TGTGCCAGCAGTACGTACAGGGGGCGGGGTACTGAAGCTTTCTTT
-	TRBV13	-	TRBJ1-5	CAGMDLSNQPQHF	TGTGCCGGTATGGACCTAAGCAATCAGCCCCAGCATTTT
-	TRBV27	-	TRBJ1-1	CASSPHRDLNTEAFF	TGTGCCAGCAGTCCCCACAGGGACCTGAACACTGAAGCTTTCTTT
-	TRBV6-5	-	TRBJ1-5	CASRRIGEGNQPQHF	TGTGCCAGCAGGAGAATAGGGGAGGGCAATCAGCCCCAGCATTTT
-	TRBV12-3/TRBV12-4	-	TRBJ1-1	CASSFMRAEAFF	TGTGCCAGCAGTTTCATGAGGGCTGAAGCTTTCTTT
-	TRBV5-8	TRBD1	TRBJ1-4	CASSKGTGFREKLFF	TGTGCCAGCAGCAAAGGGACAGGGTTCAGGGAAAAACTGTTTTTT
-	TRBV7-2	-	TRBJ2-2	CASSLAGPNTGELFF	TGTGCCAGCAGCTTAGCGGGGCCGAACACCGGGGAGCTGTTTTTT
-	TRBV7-6	-	TRBJ2-5	CASSKGGGHKETQYF	TGTGCCAGCAGCAAAGGAGGGGGCCATAAAGAGACCCAGTACTTC
-	TRBV27	TRBD1	TRBJ2-7	CASSLSQGDPYEQYF	TGTGCCAGCAGTTTATCGCAGGGGGATCCCTACGAGCAGTACTTC
-	TRBV10-2	-	TRBJ2-7	CARFIYYEQYF	TGCGCCAGGTTTATATACTACGAGCAGTACTTC
-	TRBV7-2	-	TRBJ1-3	CASSLVGESSGNTIYF	TGTGCCAGCAGCTTAGTCGGGGAGAGCTCTGGAAACACCATATATTTT
-	TRBV2	-	TRBJ1-2	CASSPEQGHGYTF	TGTGCCAGCAGTCCAGAACAGGGCCATGGCTACACCTTC